This T cell receptor beta chain stems from a study of glioma-infiltrating T cells after dendritic cell vaccination. The overall study: Between about 2003 and 2013, patients got autologous tumor lysate-pulsed dendritic cell vaccines.

The data were produced by immunoSEQ multiplex PCR, yet TCRdb's version contains in-frame clones alone and is incomplete. The data show about 87,000 clones, around 90% seen once. The V and J ends lost 0 bases and 7 bases, in that order; junction bases with no gene match: 3. Per germline, CDR1 SGHRS and CDR2 YFSETQ. The CDR3 covers 15 residues. Isocitrate dehydrogenase mutation was absent in all glioblastoma patients. PBMC sampling occurred before vaccination, two weeks after the third dose, and at progression. This sequence joins TRBV5-1 and TRBJ2-1; 11 nucleotides match TRBD2. This receptor was identified in a human donor with glioblastoma. Specimen: blood, collected before dendritic cell vaccination. The CDR3 sequence is CASSLGLAGKNEQFF. CDR3 sequence (DNA): TGCGCCAGCAGCTTGGGACTAGCGGGAAAAAATGAGCAGTTCTTC.